The T cell receptor delta chain described here comes from a study of Vδ1+ human thymocytes. General study results and limits: In the thymus, TRG and TRD repertoires looked highly polyclonal with Gaussian CDR3 lengths. Thymic delta-chain repertoires held roughly 18% Vdelta2 sequences and few Vdelta3, despite high sort purity.

The sorted cells were CD3+ Vdelta1+ Vdelta2- thymocytes from alphabeta-depleted thymus. Sequences come from RNA converted to cDNA by reverse transcription. CDR3 amplicons came from multiplex PCR with pooled V-gene forward and constant-region reverse primers. TCRdb made new clone calls on the multiplex PCR reads using CATT. The sample contains around 56,000 delta-chain clones, roughly 15% of which appear only once. The ends lost 4 bases at V and 1 base at J; junction bases unmatched: 24. Germline V gene data show CDR1 as TSWWSYY and CDR2 as QGS. The CDR3 length is 21 residues. Concerning this clone: What it binds is not known.

Sequencing input: Vdelta1+ gamma-delta thymocytes from the thymus. This sample's subset: FACS-sorted CD3+ TCRalphabeta- TCRVdelta1+ TCRVdelta2- thymocytes. V usage is TRDV1 and J usage is TRDJ1; 7 positions agree with TRDD3. The receptor was derived from a girl less than two years old who had congenital heart surgery. In DNA form, the CDR3 reads TGTGCTCTTGGGGCACGTTCGGGCGCCCACTGGGGTTTGAAGGGCACCGATAAACTCATCTTT. Translated: CALGARSGAHWGLKGTDKLIF.